This TCR beta chain was captured by sequencing in a study of T-cell reconstitution after alpha-beta-depleted transplantation in children. Between the trimmed V and J ends, which lost 4 bases and 6 bases, there was a span of 20 bases. The CDR3 runs to 16 residues. Germline CDR1 is SGHRS and CDR2 is YFSETQ. The sample holds many counts of this clonotype. Unique molecular identifiers tagged the TCRbeta library. TCRdb recomputed calls from the PCR reads with MiXCR, one row per CDR3 protein. The table has 200,000 to 250,000 distinct CDR3 sequences, approximately 9.7% seen once. The rearrangement links TRBV5-1 to TRBJ2-1, with D possibly being TRBD1 (7 bases). The source was PBMCs from the stem cell graft donor, collected from the stem cell graft. The clonotype was recovered from a human donor who donated a stem cell graft to a child with SCID. The CDR3 DNA reads TGCGCCAGCAGCCCCGGCGGGACAGAGGATACCAATGAGCAGTTCTTC. Encoded protein: CASSPGGTEDTNEQFF.